This T cell receptor beta chain is drawn from a study of PD-1 blockade in classical Hodgkin lymphoma. Details on this clone: Antigen specificity is unknown.

Findings and caveats of the study: Relapsed/refractory patients reportedly had lower baseline diversity than newly diagnosed patients. Any patient who commenced nivolumab under 1 year after ASCT was excluded.

This CDR3 has 13 amino acids. From germline, CDR1 is SQVTM and CDR2 ANQGSEA. The junction had 9 bases not matched to a gene; V was cut back by 5 bases and J by 6 bases. The method was immunoSEQ multiplex PCR; TCRdb's version includes in-frame clones alone and lacks a portion of them. The sample contains 90,000 to 100,000 clones, nearly 90% of which appear only once. There was relapse after autologous stem cell transplantation in every patient, and there was variation in brentuximab vedotin exposure. The chain carries TRBV29-1 and TRBJ1-1, with TRBD1 matching over 7 bases. This sample comprised peripheral blood mononuclear cells (PBMCs), obtained before the second cycle of nivolumab. The source of this sequence is a human donor with classical Hodgkin lymphoma. The CDR3 DNA reads as TGCAGCGTTAAGGACAGGTCTGGGGCTGAAGCTTTCTTT. This encodes CSVKDRSGAEAFF.